The 27 T cell receptor beta chains below all came from one sample that was sequenced in a study of metastatic and nonmetastatic thyroid tumors. TCRdb re-analyzed the PCR reads through MiXCR. In the table there are around 20,000 clones, approximately 30% of which are singletons. Thyroid surgery was performed in patients who had received no treatment beforehand. Source material: tumor tissue. Receptor source: a female donor with papillary thyroid cancer or a benign thyroid nodule (not recorded which). Some clones in this sample may be carry-over from other donors' samples.

The chain carries TRBV6-1 and TRBJ1-5, with 9 bases aligning to TRBD1. The CDR3 length is 16 residues. The J segment lost 2 bases and the V segment lost 1 base, leaving 3 bases of the junction unmatched. Looked up from germline, CDR1 is MNHNS and CDR2 is SASEGT. CDR3 residues: CASSEGDRDGNQPQHF. For the CDR3, the DNA is TGTGCCAGCAGTGAAGGGGACAGGGATGGCAATCAGCCCCAGCATTTT.

CDR3 nucleotide sequence: TGTGCCAGCAGCCCGGCGGGAGGGCCGAGTGGCAATGAGCAGTTCTTC. Encoded protein: CASSPAGGPSGNEQFF. This chain joins TRBV4-2 and TRBJ2-1; TRBD2 agrees at 9 bases. CDR3 size: 16 residues. V shed 4 bases and J 6 bases; nucleotides not matched to a gene: 10. Germline-derived CDR1 and CDR2 are LGHNA and YNFKEQ.

This clone was seen more than once but under ten times. The chain recombines TRBV27 with TRBJ1-5; a possible D gene is TRBD1 (6 bases). The CDR3 sequence is 15 residues long. Germline lookup yields CDR1 MNHEY and CDR2 SMNVEV (reference sequence). V dropped 7 bases and J dropped 4 bases, with 17 bases sitting between them. The CDR3 DNA reads TGTGCCAGCATGCGGGAACAGGGTTGTAATCAGCCCCAGCATTTT. It is translated as CASMREQGCNQPQHF.

This chain uses TRBV28 with TRBJ1-2; 8 bases match TRBD1. V was pared by 10 bases and J by 10 bases, with 11 bases of the junction left unmatched. The CDR3 has 12 residues. Germline-derived CDR1 and CDR2 are MDHEN and SYDVKM. The CDR3 here is CAIRDRWHVYTF. For the CDR3, the DNA is TGTGCCATCCGGGACAGGTGGCATGTCTACACCTTC.

This clone ranks as medium-sized. V usage is TRBV12-3 or TRBV12-4 and J usage is TRBJ2-2; 10 positions match TRBD1. There are 15 residues in the CDR3. V shed 5 bases and J 4 bases; nucleotides not matched to a gene: 4. CDR3 region: CASSDRGPGTGELFF. Written as DNA, the CDR3 is TGTGCCAGCAGTGACAGGGGGCCGGGCACCGGGGAGCTGTTTTTT.

This clone came up many times. The genes are TRBV20-1 and TRBJ2-2; D call uncertain. Germline V gene sequence: CDR1 DFQATT, CDR2 SNEGSKA (reference sequence). Trimming removed 0 bases at V and 3 bases at J, with 8 bases between. The CDR3 loop spans 14 amino acids. This CDR3 reads CSARDKAHTGELFF. CDR3 coding DNA: TGCAGTGCTAGAGATAAGGCGCACACCGGGGAGCTGTTTTTT.

As for this clone: One end of the junction is discordant with germline, which a read error may explain. The chain links TRBV9 to TRBJ1-1; unclear D gene. CDR1 and CDR2 from the germline V gene are SGDLS and YYNGEE. This CDR3 has 15 residues. CDR3 nucleotide sequence: TGTGCCAGCAGCGAGGGAGCATCCTCGAACACTGAGGCTTTCTTT. The encoded protein is CASSEGASSNTEAFF.

By share, this clone ranks as medium-sized (0.01 to 0.1%). The chain joins TRBV30 to TRBJ1-2; D not certain. The CDR3 is 12 amino acids. Per germline, CDR1 GTSNPN and CDR2 SVGIG (reference sequence). Trimming removed 0 bases at V and 4 bases at J, with 6 bases between. Written as DNA, the CDR3 is TGTGCCTGGAGTGTCCAGAGCTATGGCTACACCTTC. This encodes CAWSVQSYGYTF.

The chain has TRBV27 and TRBJ1-1; the D gene is possibly TRBD1 (5 bases). Germline assignment: CDR1 MNHEY and CDR2 SMNVEV (reference sequence). Trimming removed 6 bases at V and 6 bases at J, with 20 bases between. This CDR3 has 15 amino acids. CDR3 protein: CASRDQQVAPSEAFF. In DNA form, the CDR3 reads TGTGCCAGCAGGGACCAACAGGTGGCTCCGTCTGAAGCTTTCTTT.

V and J are TRBV11-2 and TRBJ2-1; D is ambiguous. The V end lost 0 bases, the J end lost 9 bases, and 12 bases lay between the germline ends. The CDR3 totals 14 residues. Germline CDR1 and CDR2: SGHAT and FQNNGV. CDR3 loop: CASSLEIMMGEQFF. As DNA, the CDR3 is TGTGCCAGCAGCTTAGAGATCATGATGGGTGAGCAGTTCTTC. Full variable domain (outside the CDR3, taken from reference TRBV11-2 and TRBJ2-1): EAGVAQSPRYKIIEKRQSVAFWCNPISGHATLYWYQQILGQGPKLLIQFQNNGVVDDSQLPKDRFSAERLKGVDSTLKIQPAKLEDSAVYLCASSLEIMMGEQFFGPGTRLTVL.

This clone occurred many times. The chain couples TRBV2 to TRBJ2-3, with 8 positions matching TRBD1. This CDR3 has 15 residues. V gave up 4 bases and J gave up 4 bases; unmatched junction bases: 7. Germline assignment: CDR1 SNHLY and CDR2 FYNNEI. CDR3 region: CASSGTGIVADTQYF. CDR3 coding DNA: TGTGCCAGCAGTGGGACAGGGATTGTAGCAGATACGCAGTATTTT.

This clone has a handful of counts. The rearrangement uses TRBV27 and TRBJ1-6; TRBD1 agrees at 9 bases. CDR1 is MNHEY and CDR2 is SMNVEV in the germline V gene (reference sequence). There are 14 residues in the CDR3. Trimming took 6 bases from V and 3 from J; bases not matched to a gene: 0. The CDR3 coding sequence is TGTGCCAGCAGGACAGGGGGCTATAATTCACCCCTCCACTTT. This sequence encodes CASRTGGYNSPLHF.

This clone was detected only a few times. V gene TRBV6-5 combines with J gene TRBJ2-7; 8 bases match TRBD2. Germline V lookup: CDR1 MNHEY, CDR2 SVGAGI. The CDR3 contains 15 residues. V was pared by 6 bases and J by 4 bases, with 11 bases of the junction left unmatched. The CDR3 is CASRLLAERAYEQYF. Written as DNA, the CDR3 is TGTGCCAGCAGGTTACTAGCGGAGAGGGCGTACGAGCAGTACTTC.

Notes on this clone: Sequence at one end of the junction differs from germline and may be a read error. The rearrangement joins TRBV6-2 or TRBV6-3 to TRBJ2-1; no clear D gene. The CDR3 sequence is 12 residues long. CDR1 and CDR2 from the germline V gene are MNHEY and SVGEGT. This chain's CDR3 is CAGSYSSNEQFF. The CDR3 region has the DNA TGTGCCGGCAGTTACTCGTCCAATGAGCAGTTCTTC.

To note about this clone: Since a much larger clone is just one base distant, this may be a read error. The sample carries other DNA sequences with the same CDR3. The chain uses TRBV19 and TRBJ2-5; 11 bases agree with TRBD2. The CDR3 covers 17 residues. CDR1 and CDR2 (germline): LNHDA, SQIVND (reference sequence). The junction had 11 bases not matched to a gene; V was cut back by 3 bases and J by 5 bases. CDR3 DNA sequence: TGTGCCAGTAGTATTAATGGGTTAGCGGGAGGGCCGGAGACCCAGTACTTC. Translating gives CASSINGLAGGPETQYF.

This clone was seen a handful of times. V and J are TRBV11-2 and TRBJ1-1; no definite D call. The germline CDR1 and CDR2 sequences are SGHAT and FQNNGV. There are 14 residues in the CDR3. Deletions cut 0 bases from V and 0 bases from J, with 5 bases between. The CDR3 region is CASSLEAVNTEAFF. The DNA for the CDR3 is TGTGCCAGCAGCTTAGAGGCGGTGAACACTGAAGCTTTCTTT.

There are many counts of this clone. Other DNA sequences of this sample code for an identical CDR3. This sequence joins TRBV28 and TRBJ2-1, with 11 bases aligning to TRBD2. The CDR3 has 14 residues. After removal of 9 bases from V and 6 bases from J, the junction contained 7 bases not matched to a gene. The V gene's germline CDR1 is MDHEN and CDR2 SYDVKM. The CDR3 coding sequence is TGTGCCAGGGAACTCGGGACTAGCGGCAATGAGCAGTTCTTC. Its protein is CARELGTSGNEQFF.

V gene TRBV6-1 combines with J gene TRBJ1-5, with D perhaps matching TRBD1 (5 bases). The V gene lost 6 bases and the J gene lost 3 bases, with 15 bases spanning the gap. The CDR3 has 15 residues. Looked up from germline, CDR1 is MNHNS and CDR2 is SASEGT. CDR3 DNA: TGTGCCAGCAGGACCGGGACGGTTTACAATCAGCCCCAGCATTTT. This codes for CASRTGTVYNQPQHF.

This clone was seen repeatedly, ten times or more. The chain uses TRBV9 and TRBJ1-2; D is uncertain. The length of the CDR3 is 15 residues. The germline CDR1 and CDR2 sequences are SGDLS and YYNGEE. V shed 0 bases and J shed 5 bases, with 14 bases lying between them. The CDR3 nucleotides read TGTGCCAGCAGCGTAGATGGCAGGTCACAATATGGCTACACCTTC. It codes for CASSVDGRSQYGYTF.

The J gene is TRBJ1-5, the V gene TRBV10-3; TRBD1 might be the D (5 bases). Germline CDR1 is ENHRY and CDR2 is SYGVKD. Trimming stripped 2 bases from V and 2 bases from J, with 22 bases between. This CDR3 has 19 amino acids. The CDR3 is CAISEHWDSWRAGNQPQHF. The CDR3 nucleotides read TGTGCCATCAGTGAGCACTGGGACTCCTGGAGAGCTGGCAATCAGCCCCAGCATTTT.

This clone was detected ten times or more. The chain is built from TRBV2 and TRBJ2-7; D is perhaps TRBD1 (5 bases). Germline V lookup: CDR1 SNHLY, CDR2 FYNNEI. V lost 6 bases and J 3 bases, leaving 6 bases between the germline ends. CDR3 length: 11 amino acids. Written as DNA, the CDR3 is TGTGCCAGCAGGGGGCACTACGAGCAGTACTTC. It translates to CASRGHYEQYF.

This clone was observed many times. This chain joins TRBV28 and TRBJ2-3, with TRBD2 matching over 8 bases. V was pared by 6 bases and J by 2 bases, with 13 bases of the junction left unmatched. Germline V lookup: CDR1 MDHEN, CDR2 SYDVKM. The CDR3 is 17 amino acids. Here the CDR3 reads CASSPRGGTRPTDTQYF. The DNA of the CDR3 is TGTGCCAGCAGCCCTAGGGGCGGGACTAGGCCCACAGATACGCAGTATTTT.

This clone has just a few counts. This CDR3 is CASSPRDRVGTEAFF. The DNA for the CDR3 is TGTGCCAGCAGTCCCCGAGACAGGGTTGGGACTGAAGCTTTCTTT. The chain links TRBV27 to TRBJ1-1; TRBD1 matches at 7 bases. CDR1 is MNHEY and CDR2 is SMNVEV in the germline V gene (reference sequence). Germline trimming cut 5 bases from V and 5 bases from J; bases unmatched to any gene: 11. The length of the CDR3 is 15 residues.

Notes on this clone: Compared with germline, one end of the junction differs, possibly owing to a read error. V usage is TRBV30 and J usage is TRBJ1-1, with TRBD1 matching 8 bases. The CDR3 is made up of 16 amino acids. The germline CDR1 and CDR2 sequences are GTSNPN and SVGIG (reference sequence). DNA for the CDR3: TGTGTCTGGAGTGTACTCCCCAGGGGGCTCCGGACTGAAGCTTTCTTT. This encodes CVWSVLPRGLRTEAFF.

By frequency in the sample, this clone is medium-sized. The chain joins TRBV27 to TRBJ2-3, with no clear D. Germline CDR1 and CDR2: MNHEY and SMNVEV (reference sequence). The CDR3 has 14 residues. Trimming took 3 bases from V and 2 from J, leaving 9 bases between them. The CDR3 loop is CASSLVGLTDTQYF. CDR3 nucleotides: TGTGCCAGCAGTTTGGTTGGGCTCACAGATACGCAGTATTTT.

This clone is labeled medium-sized. V is TRBV25-1 and J is TRBJ1-2; no reliable D call. CDR3 length equals 14 residues. Trimming removed 3 bases from V and 8 bases from J, with 16 bases in between. Germline CDR1 and CDR2: MGHDK and SYGVNS. DNA for the CDR3: TGTGCCAGCAGTGACCCGTGGCACCTAGGAGGCTACACCTTC. Translated, it gives CASSDPWHLGGYTF.

The sample holds many counts of this clone. V is TRBV19 and J is TRBJ2-7; 9 bases align to TRBD2. The CDR3 sequence is 17 residues long. Germline V lookup: CDR1 LNHDA, CDR2 SQIVND (reference sequence). The V and J ends lost 2 bases and 5 bases, in that order; junction bases with no gene match: 13. The CDR3 loop reads CASSISSASGTNDEQYF. The DNA for the CDR3 is TGTGCCAGTAGTATATCTTCGGCTAGCGGGACTAACGACGAGCAGTACTTC.